A single sample is the source of the 23 T cell receptor beta chains below, sequenced in a study of CXCR3 chemokines and chemotherapy response in bladder cancer. TCRdb processed the PCR reads anew with MiXCR; each CDR3 protein has one entry. This sample has 7,000 to 9,500 distinct CDR3 sequences, with 20% to 25% found just once. Sampling was carried out from a patient whose treatment included neoadjuvant chemotherapy. These receptor sequences come from a human donor with bladder cancer that did not respond to neoadjuvant chemotherapy.

This clonotype is termed medium-sized. This chain joins TRBV6-5 and TRBJ2-2, with 8 positions matching TRBD2. This CDR3 comprises 17 residues. The V gene's germline CDR1 is MNHEY and CDR2 SVGAGI. After removal of 6 bases from V and 4 bases from J, the junction contained 13 bases not matched to a gene. The CDR3 DNA reads as TGTGCCAGCAGACTCTCCCCGGGGGGGATGGGCACCGGGGAGCTGTTTTTT. Protein: CASRLSPGGMGTGELFF.

This clonotype was counted at least ten times. The chain joins TRBV7-2 to TRBJ1-2; 7 positions match TRBD1. The V gene's germline CDR1 is SGHTA and CDR2 FQGNSA. The CDR3 consists of 16 residues. The V and J ends lost 5 bases and 4 bases, in that order; junction bases with no gene match: 13. CDR3 DNA: TGTGCCAGCAGCCACCCCCCGGCGGGACAGAGCTATGGCTACACCTTC. This sequence encodes CASSHPPAGQSYGYTF.

This rearrangement joins TRBV6-2 or TRBV6-3 to TRBJ2-3, with 8 bases matching TRBD2. Trimming at V came to 7 bases and at J to 5 bases, leaving 11 bases not matched to a gene. The CDR3 contains 15 residues. Germline-derived CDR1 and CDR2 are MNHEY and SVGEGT. Written as DNA, the CDR3 is TGTGCCAGCACCCACCCCGGTAGCGGGGTAGATACGCAGTATTTT. Protein: CASTHPGSGVDTQYF.

The chain couples TRBV20-1 to TRBJ1-2, with D unclear. Trimming left V 2 bases short and J 6 bases short, with 7 bases between. The CDR3 extends over 11 amino acids. Germline V gene lookup returns CDR1 DFQATT and CDR2 SNEGSKA (reference sequence). The CDR3 protein is CSARQEDGYTF. CDR3 in DNA: TGCAGTGCTAGACAGGAAGATGGCTACACCTTC.

This clonotype occurred many times. The CDR3: CASSPLNTGELFF. CDR3 coding DNA: TGTGCCAGCAGCCCTTTGAACACCGGGGAGCTGTTTTTT. This chain links TRBV7-3 with TRBJ2-2; D is undetermined. Germline values: CDR1 SGHTA, CDR2 FQGTGA. The CDR3 has 13 residues. V dropped 5 bases and J dropped 1 base, with 5 bases sitting between them.

The table lists this clonotype with many counts. The genes are TRBV12-3 or TRBV12-4 and TRBJ2-1; TRBD1 matches at 10 bases. Trimming removed 8 bases from V and 6 bases from J; junction bases left unmatched: 22. The CDR3 contains 19 residues. The CDR3 nucleotides are TGTGCCAGCCGAGGCCGGACAGGGGGGGCTAGCGGTACGCGCAATGAGCAGTTCTTC. Its translation is CASRGRTGGASGTRNEQFF.

This clonotype appeared many times. The gene calls are TRBV30 and TRBJ1-5; D not resolved. V was shortened by 2 bases and J by 1 base, with 6 bases between the two germline ends. Germline V gene data show CDR1 as GTSNPN and CDR2 as SVGIG (reference sequence). This CDR3 has 13 residues. CDR3 amino acids: CAWSRASNQPQHF. The CDR3 DNA reads TGTGCCTGGAGTAGGGCGAGCAATCAGCCCCAGCATTTT.

This clonotype was found many times. The rearrangement joins TRBV7-9 to TRBJ2-7, with TRBD1 matching 8 bases. The CDR3 spans 14 residues. The ends lost 5 bases at V and 2 bases at J; junction bases unmatched: 5. CDR1 is SEHNR and CDR2 is FQNEAQ in the germline V gene (reference sequence). The CDR3 loop is CASSPTGVPYEQYF. The CDR3 coding sequence is TGTGCCAGCAGCCCGACAGGGGTTCCCTACGAGCAGTACTTC.

This clonotype was seen a few times. J is TRBJ2-3 and V is TRBV20-1, with a possible D match to TRBD2 (7 bases). Trimming cost V 1 base and J 6 bases, with 17 bases left between them. Germline V gene sequence: CDR1 DFQATT, CDR2 SNEGSKA (reference sequence). CDR3 length equals 15 residues. The CDR3 region is CSARVHGGPRDTQYF. The CDR3 region has the DNA TGCAGTGCTAGAGTCCACGGGGGGCCCCGGGATACGCAGTATTTT.

This clonotype is deemed medium-sized. V usage is TRBV7-9 and J usage is TRBJ2-1, with 8 positions matching TRBD2. Unmatched junction bases numbered 5, after V lost 4 bases and J lost 3 bases. Germline V lookup: CDR1 SEHNR, CDR2 FQNEAQ (reference sequence). This CDR3 is 15 amino acids long. CDR3 sequence (DNA): TGTGCCAGCAGCTCGGGGGGGGGCCTCTACAATGAGCAGTTCTTC. Protein: CASSSGGGLYNEQFF.

This clonotype has ten or more counts. The V call is TRBV24-1, the J call TRBJ1-4; tentatively, D is TRBD1 (5 bases). Germline CDR1 KGHDR, CDR2 SFDVKD. Trimming cost V 7 bases and J 5 bases, with 19 bases left between them. The CDR3 has 16 amino acids. The chain's CDR3 is CATSPGKGRQNEKLFF. Here the CDR3 DNA reads TGTGCCACCAGCCCCGGGAAGGGACGTCAAAATGAAAAACTGTTTTTT.

In its sample, this clonotype is medium-sized. The chain is built from TRBV19 and TRBJ2-1; D remains ambiguous. With 3 bases removed from V and 1 base from J, the gap between germline ends came to 10 bases. The length of the CDR3 is 15 residues. Germline CDR1 is LNHDA and CDR2 is SQIVND (reference sequence). Written as DNA, the CDR3 is TGTGCCAGTAGTATTACTGGGTTGTCCTACAATGAGCAGTTCTTC. It specifies CASSITGLSYNEQFF.

In this sample, this clonotype turned up many times. The chain joins TRBV7-2 to TRBJ1-5; D not resolved. The CDR3 extends over 17 amino acids. The germline gives CDR1 SGHTA, CDR2 FQGNSA. Trimming cost V 2 bases and J 0 bases, with 14 bases left between them. CDR3 sequence reads: CASSLTGGPYSNQPQHF. The CDR3 nucleotides are TGTGCCAGCAGCTTAACCGGCGGGCCTTATAGCAATCAGCCCCAGCATTTT.

With regard to this clonotype: The likely explanation is a read error, given a far larger clone one base away. The chain is built from TRBV5-6 and TRBJ2-7, with D hard to call. V shed 0 bases and J shed 7 bases, with 20 bases lying between them. The CDR3 has 16 amino acids. Germline CDR1 and CDR2: SGHDT and YYEEEE. CDR3 bases: TGTGCCAGCAGCTTGGATCGGCTAAGCTCCTACAATGAGCAGTACTTC. It translates to CASSLDRLSSYNEQYF. Together with reference TRBV5-6 and TRBJ2-7, the CDR3 gives the full variable domain: DAGVTQSPTHLIKTRGQQVTLRCSPKSGHDTVSWYQQALGQGPQFIFQYYEEEERQRGNFPDRFSGHQFPNYSSELNVNALLLGDSALYLCASSLDRLSSYNEQYFGPGTRLTVT.

This clonotype has a count of ten or more. The chain is built from TRBV19 and TRBJ2-5; TRBD1 aligns across 7 bases. Trimming took 4 bases from V and 2 from J; bases not matched to a gene: 4. Germline-derived CDR1 and CDR2 are LNHDA and SQIVND (reference sequence). The CDR3 is 14 amino acids. CDR3 in DNA: TGTGCCAGTAGTACCACAGGGGCGCAAGAGACCCAGTACTTC. Translation: CASSTTGAQETQYF.

The table lists this clonotype with many counts. The genes are TRBV20-1 and TRBJ2-1; weak D call: TRBD2 (5 bases). Germline loops: CDR1 DFQATT, CDR2 SNEGSKA (reference sequence). Trimming stripped 5 bases from V and 2 bases from J, with 16 bases between. This CDR3 has 15 residues. CDR3 sequence (DNA): TGCAGTGCTGACAATAGCGAGTTACCCTACAATGAGCAGTTCTTC. It translates to CSADNSELPYNEQFF.

This clonotype appeared many times. The chain links TRBV9 to TRBJ2-7, with 10 bases that match TRBD2. The CDR3 spans 17 residues. Per the germline V gene, CDR1 is SGDLS and CDR2 is YYNGEE. J was trimmed by 2 bases and V by 3 bases; bases with no gene match: 11. As DNA, the CDR3 is TGTGCCAGCAGCGCGTGGGCTAGCGGGGGCCTAGCCTACGAGCAGTACTTC. As protein: CASSAWASGGLAYEQYF.

The table lists this clonotype with many counts. This CDR3 is CASSVDGGGLLDTDTQYF. CDR3 in DNA: TGTGCCAGCAGCGTAGATGGGGGGGGCCTCTTGGACACAGATACGCAGTATTTT. V usage is TRBV9 and J usage is TRBJ2-3; tentatively, D is TRBD2 (7 bases). The V end was cut by 0 bases, the J end by 2 bases, with 19 bases between. Per germline, CDR1 SGDLS and CDR2 YYNGEE. The CDR3 totals 18 residues.

By share of the sample, this clonotype is medium-sized (0.01 to 0.1%). This chain connects TRBV7-2 to TRBJ2-2, with D tentatively TRBD2 (5 bases). Germline loops: CDR1 SGHTA, CDR2 FQGNSA. The CDR3 extends over 13 amino acids. The V end was cut by 7 bases, the J end by 4 bases, with 10 bases between. The CDR3 spells CASNNGVTGELFF. The CDR3 DNA follows: TGTGCCAGCAACAACGGGGTCACCGGGGAGCTGTTTTTT.

As concerns this clonotype: A far larger clone is just one base off, so this is likely a read error. The chain joins TRBV18 to TRBJ2-7, with 11 bases that match TRBD2. CDR3 size: 18 residues. V was pared by 0 bases and J by 7 bases, with 14 bases of the junction left unmatched. CDR1 is KGHSH and CDR2 is LQKENI in the germline V gene. CDR3 sequence reads: CASSPPLLGTSGYNEQYF. The DNA of the CDR3 is TGTGCCAGCTCACCACCTTTACTCGGGACTAGCGGTTACAATGAGCAGTACTTC.

The V call is TRBV28, the J call TRBJ1-1; unclear D gene. The ends were cut back, 4 bases at V and 0 bases at J, with 9 bases in the middle. CDR1 and CDR2 from the germline V gene are MDHEN and SYDVKM. The CDR3 is 14 amino acids. The CDR3 coding sequence is TGTGCCAGCAGTTCTGGTTCCATGAACACTGAAGCTTTCTTT. This gives the protein CASSSGSMNTEAFF.

This clonotype has a count of ten or more. The rearrangement joins TRBV5-5 to TRBJ1-1; D might be TRBD1 (5 bases). Per germline, CDR1 SGHKS and CDR2 YYEKEE (reference sequence). The CDR3 consists of 13 residues. Trimming cost V 5 bases and J 0 bases, with 8 bases left between them. The CDR3 DNA follows: TGTGCCAGCAGGTGGGACTTGAACACTGAAGCTTTCTTT. Translation: CASRWDLNTEAFF. Using reference TRBV5-5 and TRBJ1-1 for the parts outside the CDR3, the full variable domain is DAGVTQSPTHLIKTRGQQVTLRCSPISGHKSVSWYQQVLGQGPQFIFQYYEKEERGRGNFPDRFSARQFPNYSSELNVNALLLGDSALYLCASRWDLNTEAFFGQGTRLTVV.

About this clonotype itself: This is likely an artifact of a read error, given a far larger clone one base away. The CDR3 nucleotides read TGTGCCAGCAGCCCGATGGACAGTGACGAGCAGTACTTC. As protein: CASSPMDSDEQYF. J is TRBJ2-7 and V is TRBV7-2, with TRBD1 as a possible D gene (6 bases). The CDR3 loop spans 13 amino acids. V lost 5 bases and J lost 5, with 13 bases in between. Germline values: CDR1 SGHTA, CDR2 FQGNSA.